This section outlines one T cell receptor (beta chain) sequence together with its context. Its antigen remains unidentified. Measured with immunoSEQ multiplex PCR; TCRdb has only the in-frame clones, and not every one. In all, the sample yields 12,000 or so clones. This record belongs to a study of T cells in women clearing cervical HPV infection. Study results and limitations: Timing of associations relative to infection is unclear; T-cell subsets were not isolated. Each sample's T-cell count was unknown, possibly confounding richness. Cases and controls were distinguished at AUC roughly 0.83 by richness and V genes.

This receptor was obtained from a woman between 18 and 70 years old with a cervical HPV16 infection that either progressed to CIN3+ or cleared (not recorded which). The sequencing input was blood buffy coat.

The CDR3: CAWCGRTGASWVEQFF. The sequenced CDR3 bases are TGTGCCTGGTGCGGCCGGACAGGCGCTTCTTGGGTTGAG. This sequence joins TRBV30 and TRBJ2-1; 7 bases are a match to TRBD1. The read terminates 3 residues before the CDR3 end, so the remaining end is supplied by the germline J gene. This CDR3 contains 16 residues. V dropped 5 bases and J dropped 9; count of bases not matched to a gene: 19. Germline V gene data show CDR1 as GTSNPN and CDR2 as SVGIG (reference sequence).